The clone carrying this T cell receptor beta chain was observed a handful of times. The antigen remains unidentified. The listed genes are named as in mouse. Sequencing ends 4 residues short of the CDR3 end; the germline J gene provides the rest. These data are taken from a study of CD8+ T cells in alopecia areata. Germline loops: CDR1 NNHNN, CDR2 SYGAGS (reference sequence). This CDR3 region has 13 residues. Notes on the study in general: Sequencing of scalp samples also captures resident alphabeta T cells of normal skin. It was lesional scalp, especially alopecia totalis/universalis, that showed higher clonality than normal scalp.

Extraction of RNA preceded its reverse transcription into cDNA, which served as the sequencing template. Method: immunoSEQ multiplex PCR; TCRdb's copy keeps in-frame clones and lacks some. The sample is made up of around 100,000 clones, none counted only once. The sequence was obtained from a C3H/HeJ mouse with alopecia areata. This strain's MHC haplotype is H2-k. The V call is TRBV13-2, the J call TRBJ1-1; D possibly corresponds to TRBD1 (5 bases). Sequences were obtained from lesional skin. The CDR3 sequence is CASGDRDGTEVFF. CDR3 bases read: TGTGCCAGCGGTGACAGGGATGGGACA.